These 21 T cell receptor beta chains originate from one sample sequenced in a study of T cell responses to AZD1222 COVID-19 vaccine. Clones were read by immunoSEQ multiplex PCR, and TCRdb kept only the in-frame ones, dropping some. The sample shows some 170,000 clones, roughly 89% of them seen only once. Material: peripheral blood, obtained on day 0 of AZD1222 vaccination. These receptor sequences come from an adult in good health.

For this clone: Other DNA sequences in the same sample also yield this CDR3. The V call is TRBV19, the J call TRBJ1-1; D gene unclear. The CDR3 length is 14 residues. From germline, CDR1 is LNHDA and CDR2 SQIVND (reference sequence). Trimming shortened V by 1 base and J by 1 base, and 7 bases separated the two germline ends. In DNA form, the CDR3 reads TGTGCCAGTAGTATAGGGACGACGAACACTGAAGCTTTCTTT. Its protein product is CASSIGTTNTEAFF.

The V call is TRBV5-1, the J call TRBJ1-1; tentative D call: TRBD1 (5 bases). CDR3 length equals 13 residues. V was pared by 8 bases and J by 5 bases, with 16 bases between. From germline, CDR1 is SGHRS and CDR2 YFSETQ. Here the CDR3 DNA reads TGCGCCAGTTCCGACAGCGGCAGTACTGAAGCTTTCTTT. It codes for CASSDSGSTEAFF.

The genes are TRBV19 and TRBJ1-5; D is perhaps TRBD1 (6 bases). The CDR3 length is 13 residues. Between the trimmed V and J ends, which lost 8 bases and 0 bases, there was a span of 8 bases. Germline V CDR1 and CDR2: LNHDA, SQIVND (reference sequence). The CDR3 loop is CASGQLSNQPQHF. The CDR3 DNA reads as TGTGCCAGTGGACAGCTTAGCAATCAGCCCCAGCATTTT.

The V and J genes are TRBV3-1 (or the pseudogene TRBV3-2) and TRBJ2-3; 12 bases align to TRBD2. The CDR3 consists of 19 residues. Germline V gene sequence: CDR1 LGHDT, CDR2 YNNKEL (reference sequence). V shed 4 bases, J shed 6 bases, and the junction held 17 bases outside the gene matches. The CDR3 DNA reads as TGTGCCAGCAGCCCCGGACCTCCGGCTAGCGGGGGGGCCCAGGATACGCAGTATTTT. Its protein is CASSPGPPASGGAQDTQYF.

This chain joins TRBV4-2 and TRBJ2-7; 9 nucleotides agree with TRBD2. After removal of 3 bases from V and 0 bases from J, the junction contained 3 bases not matched to a gene. The germline CDR1 and CDR2 sequences are LGHNA and YNFKEQ. The CDR3 length is 15 residues. For the CDR3, the DNA is TGTGCCAGCAGCCACCGTAGCGGGAGCTCCTACGAGCAGTACTTC. It yields the protein CASSHRSGSSYEQYF.

The J gene is TRBJ1-4, the V gene TRBV11-3; D gene uncertain. Germline loops: CDR1 SGHNT, CDR2 YENEEA. The CDR3 has 15 amino acids. V lost 1 base, J lost 7 bases, and 13 bases lay in between. The CDR3 region is CASSLAGGGFEKLFF. In DNA, the CDR3 is TGTGCCAGCAGCTTAGCCGGAGGAGGTTTTGAAAAACTGTTTTTT. The full variable domain, its missing parts supplied by reference TRBV11-3 and TRBJ1-4, is EAGVVQSPRYKIIEKKQPVAFWCNPISGHNTLYWYLQNLGQGPELLIRYENEEAVDDSQLPKDRFSAERLKGVDSTLKIQPAELGDSAVYLCASSLAGGGFEKLFFGSGTQLSVL.

The rearrangement links TRBV30 to TRBJ1-2; D is unclear. Germline-derived CDR1 and CDR2 are GTSNPN and SVGIG (reference sequence). Deletions cut 1 base from V and 7 bases from J, with 13 bases between. The CDR3 covers 13 residues. The DNA of the CDR3 is TGTGCCTGGAGTGGGACCGGATATGGTGGCTACACCTTC. Translation: CAWSGTGYGGYTF.

The chain recombines TRBV5-1 with TRBJ2-1; 9 nucleotides agree with TRBD2. The CDR3 contains 14 residues. Germline assignment: CDR1 SGHRS and CDR2 YFSETQ. Losses at the gene ends were 4 bases for V and 7 bases for J; bases not matched to a gene: 6. CDR3 sequence: CASSERGVNNEQFF. CDR3 in DNA: TGCGCCAGCAGCGAGCGGGGGGTCAATAATGAGCAGTTCTTC.

The CDR3 reads CASSLFGTTSTDTQYF. For the CDR3, the DNA is TGTGCCAGCAGCTTATTCGGAACAACTAGCACAGATACGCAGTATTTT. The gene calls are TRBV11-2 and TRBJ2-3; D uncertain. Germline CDR1 is SGHAT and CDR2 is FQNNGV. Trimming shortened V by 2 bases and J by 0 bases, and 12 bases separated the two germline ends. The CDR3 contains 16 residues.

The chain couples TRBV10-3 to TRBJ1-4, with 8 bases fitting TRBD1. The CDR3 contains 15 residues. CDR1 is ENHRY and CDR2 is SYGVKD in the germline V gene. Trimming took 4 bases from V and 4 from J; bases not matched to a gene: 5. The CDR3 loop is CAISASTGVNEKLFF. The DNA for the CDR3 is TGTGCCATCAGTGCGTCGACAGGGGTTAATGAAAAACTGTTTTTT.

V usage is TRBV19 and J usage is TRBJ1-3; 7 positions match TRBD1. CDR1 and CDR2 (germline): LNHDA, SQIVND (reference sequence). V lost 5 bases and J lost 0; bases outside the gene matches: 7. This CDR3 spans 16 amino acids. The CDR3, as DNA: TGTGCCAGTAGTCCCCGACAGGGAAGCTCTGGAAACACCATATATTTT. As protein: CASSPRQGSSGNTIYF.

The CDR3 region is CSVIIGGRGDGYTF. The CDR3 nucleotides read TGCAGCGTCATAATAGGGGGCAGGGGTGATGGCTACACCTTC. The chain couples TRBV29-1 to TRBJ1-2; 7 positions agree with TRBD1. After removal of 6 bases from V and 6 bases from J, the junction contained 13 bases not matched to a gene. This CDR3 has 14 residues. CDR1 and CDR2 from the germline V gene are SQVTM and ANQGSEA.

The chain is built from TRBV7-2 and TRBJ2-7; possibly TRBD2 for D (6 bases). V was trimmed by 3 bases and J by 0 bases, leaving 12 bases between them. CDR1 SGHTA and CDR2 FQGNSA come from the germline V gene. The CDR3 covers 15 residues. CDR3 sequence (DNA): TGTGCCAGCAGCTTGGGTCCCGGGAGCTCCTACGAGCAGTACTTC. It codes for CASSLGPGSSYEQYF.

This chain links TRBV9 with TRBJ1-6; TRBD1 agrees at 9 bases. CDR3 size: 14 residues. Trimming took 4 bases from V and 9 from J; bases not matched to a gene: 5. Germline CDR1 reads SGDLS; CDR2 reads YYNGEE. The CDR3 region has the DNA TGTGCCAGCAGCTCGGGACAGGGCGTTTCACCCCTCCACTTT. Protein: CASSSGQGVSPLHF.

The V and J genes are TRBV19 and TRBJ2-2, with D possibly matching TRBD1 (5 bases). V was clipped by 6 bases and J by 4 bases, with 21 bases between them. This CDR3 is 17 amino acids long. Germline CDR1 reads LNHDA; CDR2 reads SQIVND (reference sequence). The chain's CDR3 is CASRTRQTPMTTGELFF. DNA of the CDR3: TGTGCCAGTAGAACTCGACAGACCCCGATGACCACCGGGGAGCTGTTTTTT.

J is TRBJ2-7 and V is TRBV6-6; 9 nucleotides agree with TRBD1. The CDR3 runs to 12 residues. In germline, CDR1 is MNHNY, CDR2 SVGAGI (reference sequence). The V and J ends lost 4 bases and 12 bases, in that order; junction bases with no gene match: 7. The CDR3 DNA sequence: TGTGCCAGCAGTTTGGGACAGGGTATGGGGTACGTC. It encodes CASSLGQGMGYV.

The chain combines TRBV18 with TRBJ1-5, with 8 positions matching TRBD1. The germline CDR1 and CDR2 sequences are KGHSH and LQKENI. J lost 0 bases, V lost 3 bases, and 7 bases had no gene match. This CDR3 contains 17 residues. The CDR3 spells CASSPRQGQNSNQPQHF. As DNA, the CDR3 is TGTGCCAGCTCACCCCGACAGGGGCAGAATAGCAATCAGCCCCAGCATTTT.

The chain is built from TRBV30 and TRBJ2-7; D uncertain. Germline lookup yields CDR1 GTSNPN and CDR2 SVGIG (reference sequence). This CDR3 has 15 amino acids. V gave up 0 bases and J gave up 6 bases, with 18 bases separating them. CDR3 in amino acids: CAWSVLAGSLAEQYF. The CDR3 coding sequence is TGTGCCTGGAGTGTACTGGCAGGTTCCCTCGCCGAGCAGTACTTC.

J is TRBJ1-1 and V is TRBV5-4; D is perhaps TRBD1 (5 bases). The ends were cut back, 0 bases at V and 0 bases at J, with 12 bases in the middle. CDR1 is SGHNT and CDR2 is YYREEE in the germline V gene (reference sequence). This CDR3 region has 16 residues. The CDR3 DNA reads TGTGCCAGCAGCTTGGCAGCGGACAAGCTGAACACTGAAGCTTTCTTT. Translating it yields CASSLAADKLNTEAFF.

The chain combines TRBV15 with TRBJ2-7; no clear D gene. The V gene's germline CDR1 is LNHNV and CDR2 YYDKDF (reference sequence). Trimming removed 8 bases from V and 2 bases from J, with 10 bases in between. The CDR3 is made up of 12 amino acids. The CDR3 DNA is TGTGCCACCTCAGCGACGACCTACGAGCAGTACTTC. Translated, it gives CATSATTYEQYF.

The rearrangement links TRBV19 to TRBJ1-3; 7 bases agree with TRBD1. Germline V gene data show CDR1 as LNHDA and CDR2 as SQIVND (reference sequence). This CDR3 contains 16 residues. The J segment lost 0 bases and the V segment lost 3 bases, leaving 5 bases of the junction unmatched. In DNA form, the CDR3 reads TGTGCCAGTAGTATGGACGGACAGGTCTCTGGAAACACCATATATTTT. It codes for CASSMDGQVSGNTIYF. Drawing the rest from reference TRBV19 and TRBJ1-3, the complete variable domain is DGGITQSPKYLFRKEGQNVTLSCEQNLNHDAMYWYRQDPGQGLRLIYYSQIVNDFQKGDIAEGYSVSREKKESFPLTVTSAQKNPTAFYLCASSMDGQVSGNTIYFGEGSWLTVV.